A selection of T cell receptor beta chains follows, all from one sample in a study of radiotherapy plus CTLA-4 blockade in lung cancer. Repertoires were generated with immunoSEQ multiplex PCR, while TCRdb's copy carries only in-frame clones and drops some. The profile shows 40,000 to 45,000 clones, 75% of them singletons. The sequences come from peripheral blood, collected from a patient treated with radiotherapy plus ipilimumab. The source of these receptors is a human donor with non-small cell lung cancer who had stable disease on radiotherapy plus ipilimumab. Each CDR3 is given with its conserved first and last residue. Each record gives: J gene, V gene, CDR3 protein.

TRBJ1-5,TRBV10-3,CAISEQRVGNQPQHF
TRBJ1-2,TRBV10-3,CAISGGSYGYTF
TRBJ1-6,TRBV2,CASMRDRMGSPLHF
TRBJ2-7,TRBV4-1,CASSRGEGLPSYEQYF
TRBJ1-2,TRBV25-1,CASRGQPYGYTF
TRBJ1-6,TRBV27,CASSERRGSPLHF
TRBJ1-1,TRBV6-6,CASSFTRTEKNTEAFF
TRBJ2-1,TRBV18,CASSPPGRGQYNEQFF
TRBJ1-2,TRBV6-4,CASRPGTGGVYGYTF
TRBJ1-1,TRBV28,CASSGSGRRGTEAFF
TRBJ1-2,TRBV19,CASSITRTGVVYGYTF
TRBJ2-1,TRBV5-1,CASSSLGTEYNEQFF
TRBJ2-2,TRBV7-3,CASSSRVNGELFF
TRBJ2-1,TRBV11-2,CASSTHRDNINEQFF
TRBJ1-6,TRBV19,CASSTGQAVPLHF
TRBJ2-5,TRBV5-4,CASRGGRRETQYF
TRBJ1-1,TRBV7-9,CASSLASGGRWNTEAFF
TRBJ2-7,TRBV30,CAWGTGNSYEQYF
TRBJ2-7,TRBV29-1,CSVERGPSYEQYF
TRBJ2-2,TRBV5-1,CASSWGGQGNTGELFF
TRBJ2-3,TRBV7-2,CASSWSGTDTQYF
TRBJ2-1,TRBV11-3,CASSLGAEAGEQFF
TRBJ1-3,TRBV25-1,CASIFSGGNTIYF
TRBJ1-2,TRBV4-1,CASSQTGQGGYGYTF
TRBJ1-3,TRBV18,CASSPRAASGNTIYF
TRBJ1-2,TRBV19,CASGQATDYGYTF
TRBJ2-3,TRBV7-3,CASSFMGSADTQYF
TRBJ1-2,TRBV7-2,CASSPAANTGNYGYTF
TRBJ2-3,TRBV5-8,CASSLGQGKDTDTQYF
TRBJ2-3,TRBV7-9,CASRRASSGEGDTQYF
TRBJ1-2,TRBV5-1,CASSLADRGAYGYTF
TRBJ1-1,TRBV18,CASSPPNRDRGTEAFF